This T cell receptor beta chain was identified during a study of T cell clones after liver transplantation. Sorting of unstimulated PBMCs yielded separate CD3+CD4+ and CD3+CD8+ fractions. The CDR3 spans 13 residues. Trimming cost V 4 bases and J 8 bases, with 11 bases left between them. Here immunoSEQ multiplex PCR was the method, and the copy in TCRdb shows in-frame clones only, minus some. The table has approximately 65,000 clones, 85% to 95% seen once. This chain links TRBV23-1 with TRBJ1-4, with D possibly being TRBD1 (6 bases). TRBV23-1 falls under the ORF class, with uncertain function. The clonotype was recovered from a human patient who received a liver transplant. Some T cells may trace back to the graft donor. Sequenced here: CD4+ T cells from blood, sampled less than 28 months after liver transplant. CDR3 sequence: CASSLQGREKLFF. The CDR3 DNA is TGCGCCAGCAGTCTCCAGGGGAGGGAAAAACTGTTTTTT.